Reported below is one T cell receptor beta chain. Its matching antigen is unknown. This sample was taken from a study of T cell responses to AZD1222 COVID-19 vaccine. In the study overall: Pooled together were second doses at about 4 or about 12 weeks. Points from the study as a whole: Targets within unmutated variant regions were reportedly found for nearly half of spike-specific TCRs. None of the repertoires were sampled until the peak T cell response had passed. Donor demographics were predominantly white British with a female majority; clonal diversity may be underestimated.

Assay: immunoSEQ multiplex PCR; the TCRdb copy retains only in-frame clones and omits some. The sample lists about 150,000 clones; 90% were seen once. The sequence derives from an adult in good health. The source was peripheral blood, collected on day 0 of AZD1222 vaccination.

The CDR3 coding sequence is TGTGCCAGCAGCCCCTGGACAGGCAACTACGAGCAGTACTTC. It codes for CASSPWTGNYEQYF. The chain uses TRBV7-2 and TRBJ2-7; TRBD1 aligns across 7 bases. This CDR3 has 14 amino acids. Germline V gene lookup returns CDR1 SGHTA and CDR2 FQGNSA. The ends lost 5 bases at V and 3 bases at J; junction bases unmatched: 7.